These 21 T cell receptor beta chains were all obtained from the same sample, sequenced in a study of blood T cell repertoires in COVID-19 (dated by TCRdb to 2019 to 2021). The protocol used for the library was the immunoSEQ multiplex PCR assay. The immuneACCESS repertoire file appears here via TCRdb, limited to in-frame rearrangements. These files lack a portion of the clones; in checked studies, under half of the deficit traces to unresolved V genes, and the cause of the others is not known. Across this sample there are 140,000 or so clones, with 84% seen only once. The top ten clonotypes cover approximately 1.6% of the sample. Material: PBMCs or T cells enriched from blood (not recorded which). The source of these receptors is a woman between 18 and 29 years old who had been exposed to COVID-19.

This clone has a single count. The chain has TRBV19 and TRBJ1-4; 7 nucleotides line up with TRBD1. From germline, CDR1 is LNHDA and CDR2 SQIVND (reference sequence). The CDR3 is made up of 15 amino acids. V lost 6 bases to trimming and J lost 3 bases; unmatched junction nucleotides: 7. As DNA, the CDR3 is TGTGCCAGTAGCGTCGGCGGGACAGCTAATGAAAAACTGTTTTTT. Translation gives CASSVGGTANEKLFF.

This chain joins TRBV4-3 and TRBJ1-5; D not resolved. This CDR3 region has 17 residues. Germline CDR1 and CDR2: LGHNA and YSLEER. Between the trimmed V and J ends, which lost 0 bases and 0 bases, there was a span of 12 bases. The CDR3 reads CASSQDLARYSNQPQHF. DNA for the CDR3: TGCGCCAGCAGCCAAGATTTGGCGAGGTATAGCAATCAGCCCCAGCATTTT.

DNA for the CDR3: TGTGCCAGCTCACCTGACAGGGGTTGGACTGAAGCTTTCTTT. This sequence encodes CASSPDRGWTEAFF. The V call is TRBV18, the J call TRBJ1-1; 8 bases are shared with TRBD1. In germline, CDR1 is KGHSH, CDR2 LQKENI. The CDR3 consists of 14 residues. Trimming removed 3 bases from V and 5 bases from J; junction bases left unmatched: 5.

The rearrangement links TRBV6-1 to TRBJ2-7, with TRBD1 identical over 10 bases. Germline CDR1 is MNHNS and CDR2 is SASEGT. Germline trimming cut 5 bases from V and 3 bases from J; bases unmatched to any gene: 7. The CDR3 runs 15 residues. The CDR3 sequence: CASSLSGTGDYEQYF. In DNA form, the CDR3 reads TGTGCCAGCAGTTTATCCGGGACAGGGGACTACGAGCAGTACTTC.

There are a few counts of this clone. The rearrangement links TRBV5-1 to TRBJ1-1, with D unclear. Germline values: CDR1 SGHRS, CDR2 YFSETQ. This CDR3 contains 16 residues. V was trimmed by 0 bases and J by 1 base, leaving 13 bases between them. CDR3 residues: CASSLDPPRGNTEAFF. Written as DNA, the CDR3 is TGCGCCAGCAGCTTGGATCCCCCTCGGGGGAACACTGAAGCTTTCTTT. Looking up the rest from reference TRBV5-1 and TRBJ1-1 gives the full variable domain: KAGVTQTPRYLIKTRGQQVTLSCSPISGHRSVSWYQQTPGQGLQFLFEYFSETQRNKGNFPGRFSGRQFSNSRSEMNVSTLELGDSALYLCASSLDPPRGNTEAFFGQGTRLTVV.

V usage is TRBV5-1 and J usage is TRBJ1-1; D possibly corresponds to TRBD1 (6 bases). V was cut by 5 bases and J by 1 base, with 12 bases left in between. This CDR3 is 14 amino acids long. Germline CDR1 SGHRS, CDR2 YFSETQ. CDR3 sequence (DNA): TGCGCCAGCAGTTTTCAGGGGCAGAACACTGAAGCTTTCTTT. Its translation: CASSFQGQNTEAFF.

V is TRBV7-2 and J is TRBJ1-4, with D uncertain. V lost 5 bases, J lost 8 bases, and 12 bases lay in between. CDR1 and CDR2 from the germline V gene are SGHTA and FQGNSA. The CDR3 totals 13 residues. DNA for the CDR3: TGTGCCAGCAGCGCAGGAGGGCCGGAAAAACTGTTTTTT. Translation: CASSAGGPEKLFF.

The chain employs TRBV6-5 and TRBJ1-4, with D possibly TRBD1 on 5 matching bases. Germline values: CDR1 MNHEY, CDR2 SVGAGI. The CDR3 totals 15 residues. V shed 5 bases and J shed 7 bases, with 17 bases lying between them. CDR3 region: CASSIWRGVGEKLFF. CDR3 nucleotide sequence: TGTGCCAGCAGTATCTGGAGGGGTGTTGGTGAAAAACTGTTTTTT.

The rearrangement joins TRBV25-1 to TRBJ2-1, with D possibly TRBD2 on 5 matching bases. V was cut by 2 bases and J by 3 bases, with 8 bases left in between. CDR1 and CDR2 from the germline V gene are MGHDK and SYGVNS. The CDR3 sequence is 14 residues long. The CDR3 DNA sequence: TGTGCCAGCAGTGAAAGCGGTAACTACAATGAGCAGTTCTTC. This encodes CASSESGNYNEQFF.

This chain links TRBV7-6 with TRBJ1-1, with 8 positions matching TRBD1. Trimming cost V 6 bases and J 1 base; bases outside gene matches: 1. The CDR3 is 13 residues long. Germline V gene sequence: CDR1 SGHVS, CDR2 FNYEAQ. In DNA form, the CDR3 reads TGTGCCAGCAGAGGACAGGGGAACACTGAAGCTTTCTTT. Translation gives CASRGQGNTEAFF.

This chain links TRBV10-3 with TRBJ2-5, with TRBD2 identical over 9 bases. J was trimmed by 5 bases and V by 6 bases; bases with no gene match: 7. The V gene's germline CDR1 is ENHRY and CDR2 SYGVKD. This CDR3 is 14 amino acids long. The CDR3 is CAIRAGTSRETQYF. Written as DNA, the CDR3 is TGTGCCATCAGGGCCGGGACTAGCCGCGAGACCCAGTACTTC.

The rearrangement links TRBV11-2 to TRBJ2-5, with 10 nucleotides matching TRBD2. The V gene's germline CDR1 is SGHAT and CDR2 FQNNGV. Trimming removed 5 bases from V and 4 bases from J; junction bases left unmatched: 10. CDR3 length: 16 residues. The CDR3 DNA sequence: TGTGCCAGCAGCCCCGCCGAGAAGCGGGGGGGAGAGACCCAGTACTTC. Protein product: CASSPAEKRGGETQYF.

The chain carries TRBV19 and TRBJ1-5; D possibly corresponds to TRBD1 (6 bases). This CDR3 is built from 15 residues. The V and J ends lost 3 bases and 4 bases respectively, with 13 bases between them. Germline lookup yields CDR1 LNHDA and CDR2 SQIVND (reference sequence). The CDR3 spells CASSISGQKNQPQHF. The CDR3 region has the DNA TGTGCCAGTAGTATTTCCGGACAGAAAAATCAGCCCCAGCATTTT. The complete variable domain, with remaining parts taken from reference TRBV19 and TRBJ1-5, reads DGGITQSPKYLFRKEGQNVTLSCEQNLNHDAMYWYRQDPGQGLRLIYYSQIVNDFQKGDIAEGYSVSREKKESFPLTVTSAQKNPTAFYLCASSISGQKNQPQHFGDGTRLSIL.

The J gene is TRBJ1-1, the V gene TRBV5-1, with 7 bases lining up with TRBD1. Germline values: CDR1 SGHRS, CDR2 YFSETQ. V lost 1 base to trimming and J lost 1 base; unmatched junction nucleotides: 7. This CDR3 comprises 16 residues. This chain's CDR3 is CASSLIQGVSNTEAFF. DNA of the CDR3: TGCGCCAGCAGCTTGATCCAGGGGGTATCGAACACTGAAGCTTTCTTT.

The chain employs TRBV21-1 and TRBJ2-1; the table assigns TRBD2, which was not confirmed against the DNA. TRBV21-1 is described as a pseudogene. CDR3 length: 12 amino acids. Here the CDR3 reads CASSPSRNEQFF. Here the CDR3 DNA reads TGTGCCAGCAGCCCTTCTAGGAATGAGCAGTTCTTC.

The CDR3 DNA follows: TGTGCCAGCAGCTTACTCGGGGGAAGAAATGGCTACACCTTC. Its protein is CASSLLGGRNGYTF. This sequence joins TRBV7-2 and TRBJ1-2; tentatively, D is TRBD1 (5 bases). V dropped 2 bases and J dropped 6 bases, with 13 bases sitting between them. The CDR3 totals 14 residues. Per germline, CDR1 SGHTA and CDR2 FQGNSA.

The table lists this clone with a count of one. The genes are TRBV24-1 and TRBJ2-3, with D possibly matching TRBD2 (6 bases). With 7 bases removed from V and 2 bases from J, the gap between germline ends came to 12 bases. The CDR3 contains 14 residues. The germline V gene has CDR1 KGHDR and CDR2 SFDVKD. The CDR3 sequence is CATRGAGLTDTQYF. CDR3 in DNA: TGTGCCACCAGAGGGGCGGGACTCACAGATACGCAGTATTTT.

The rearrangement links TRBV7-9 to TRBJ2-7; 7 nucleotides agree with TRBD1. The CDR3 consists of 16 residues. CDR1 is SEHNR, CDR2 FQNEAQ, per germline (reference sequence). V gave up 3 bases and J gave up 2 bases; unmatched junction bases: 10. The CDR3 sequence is CASSLGQPSTTYEQYF. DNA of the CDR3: TGTGCCAGCAGCTTGGGACAGCCCTCGACAACCTACGAGCAGTACTTC. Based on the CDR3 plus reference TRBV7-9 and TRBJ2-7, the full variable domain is DTGVSQNPRHKITKRGQNVTFRCDPISEHNRLYWYRQTLGQGPEFLTYFQNEAQLEKSRLLSDRFSAERPKGSFSTLEIQRTEQGDSAMYLCASSLGQPSTTYEQYFGPGTRLTVT.

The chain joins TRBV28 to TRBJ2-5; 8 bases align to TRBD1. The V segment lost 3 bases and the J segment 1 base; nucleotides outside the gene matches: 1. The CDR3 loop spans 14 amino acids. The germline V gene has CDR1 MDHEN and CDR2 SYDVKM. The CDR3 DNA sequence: TGTGCCAGCAGTTTTACAGGGGGCCAAGAGACCCAGTACTTC. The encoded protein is CASSFTGGQETQYF.

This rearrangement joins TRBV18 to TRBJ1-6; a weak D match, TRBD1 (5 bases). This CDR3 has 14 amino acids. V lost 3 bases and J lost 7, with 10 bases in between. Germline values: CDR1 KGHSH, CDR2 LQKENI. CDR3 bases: TGTGCCAGCTCACCGACAGAGATAAATTCACCCCTCCACTTT. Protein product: CASSPTEINSPLHF.

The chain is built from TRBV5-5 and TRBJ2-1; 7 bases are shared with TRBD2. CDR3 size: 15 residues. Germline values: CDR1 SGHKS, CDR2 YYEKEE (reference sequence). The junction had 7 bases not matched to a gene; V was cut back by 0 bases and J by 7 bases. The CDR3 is CASSLGEGRWNEQFF. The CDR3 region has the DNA TGTGCCAGCAGCTTGGGGGAGGGCCGATGGAATGAGCAGTTCTTC.